The 8 T cell receptor beta chains below were found in one sample sequenced in a study of shared clonotypes between healthy human individuals (dated by TCRdb to between 2020 and 2021). Receptor amplification or capture employed the immunoSEQ multiplex PCR assay. This is the immuneACCESS table as TCRdb keeps it, with only in-frame sequences that have V and J called. A part of the clones is gone; compared with another copy, unresolved V genes explain less than half, and the rest is unexplained. This sample lists more than 900,000 clones; approximately 80% were detected once. The top ten constitute roughly 0.61% of the sample. Source material: memory CD4+ T cells from PBMCs. Sample cell subset or site, as interpreted from the label and publication: CD45RA-negative fraction. Receptor source: a man aged 18 to 29 in good health. Some clones in this sample may be carry-over from other donors' samples.

Turning to this clone: A much larger clone lies one base from this, so it may be a read error. J is TRBJ1-1 and V is TRBV2; D unresolved. This CDR3 comprises 12 residues. V gave up 4 bases and J gave up 2 bases, with 5 bases separating them. Germline assignment: CDR1 SNHLY and CDR2 FYNNEI. The CDR3 here is CASSGDNTEAFF. CDR3 coding DNA: TGTGCCAGCAGTGGAGATAACACTGAAGCTTTCTTT.

This sequence joins TRBV1 and TRBJ2-5; the D call of TRBD2 is as the table states it, not checked on the DNA. TRBV1 is described as a pseudogene. There are 16 residues in the CDR3. CDR3 coding DNA: TGCACCAGCAGCCAAGAGGCGGCGGGCGGACAAGAGACCCAGTACTTC. Its protein product is CTSSQEAAGGQETQYF.

This chain joins TRBV30 and TRBJ1-5, with a possible D match to TRBD1 (6 bases). Trimming cost V 2 bases and J 2 bases, with 10 bases left between them. Germline loops: CDR1 GTSNPN, CDR2 SVGIG (reference sequence). The CDR3 is 14 residues long. The CDR3 region has the DNA TGTGCCTGGAGTTGGAACAGGGGCAATCAGCCCCAGCATTTT. This codes for CAWSWNRGNQPQHF.

This chain joins TRBV30 and TRBJ1-1, with 7 bases matching TRBD1. This CDR3 has 14 residues. Per germline, CDR1 GTSNPN and CDR2 SVGIG (reference sequence). J lost 4 bases, V lost 0 bases, and 5 bases had no gene match. The CDR3 sequence is CAWSVGGTATEAFF. The CDR3 bases are TGTGCCTGGAGTGTAGGTGGGACAGCCACTGAAGCTTTCTTT.

The chain employs TRBV25-1 and TRBJ1-4; D is unresolved. Between the trimmed V and J ends, which lost 2 bases and 8 bases, there was a span of 6 bases. Germline assignment: CDR1 MGHDK and CDR2 SYGVNS. The CDR3 has 12 residues. CDR3 sequence (DNA): TGTGCCAGCAGTGAAAGAGGCGAAAAACTGTTTTTT. The encoded protein is CASSERGEKLFF.

Comment on this clone: Other DNA sequences in this specimen translate into the identical CDR3. This chain uses TRBV18 with TRBJ1-1; 9 bases are a match to TRBD1. CDR1 KGHSH and CDR2 LQKENI come from the germline V gene. V was clipped by 6 bases and J by 3 bases; unmatched bases: 5. The CDR3 is 14 residues long. The CDR3 coding sequence is TGTGCCAGCTCGCCGACAGGGGGTGACACTGAAGCTTTCTTT. Its translation is CASSPTGGDTEAFF.

The rearrangement uses TRBV6-1 and TRBJ1-1; D is ambiguous. CDR3 length equals 14 residues. Per the germline V gene, CDR1 is MNHNS and CDR2 is SASEGT. The V end lost 0 bases, the J end lost 4 bases, and 9 bases lay between the germline ends. Written as DNA, the CDR3 is TGTGCCAGCAGTGAAGCCGATTTAGCCACTGAAGCTTTCTTT. Its translation: CASSEADLATEAFF.

V is TRBV6-5 and J is TRBJ1-5; 7 bases map to TRBD1. There are 12 residues in the CDR3. Looked up from germline, CDR1 is MNHEY and CDR2 is SVGAGI. J gave up 7 bases and V 8 bases, and 5 bases lay outside the gene matches. The CDR3 nucleotides are TGTGCCAGCGGGGACAGCAGACAGCCCCAGCATTTT. This encodes CASGDSRQPQHF.